The next 10 T cell receptor beta chains were all read from a single sample in a study of blood T cell dynamics during melanoma immunotherapy. Profiling relied on immunoSEQ multiplex PCR, and the TCRdb table lists in-frame clones only, not all of them. The sample carries about 4,700 clones, 90% to 98% recorded once. Time point noted: pre-treatment baseline. The sequences come from effector memory CD8+ T cells from blood, collected from a patient treated with checkpoint blockade. These receptors all come from a human donor with melanoma.

The rearrangement links TRBV10-1 to TRBJ2-7; D remains unclear. Looked up from germline, CDR1 is WNHNN and CDR2 is SYGVQD (reference sequence). V was cut by 0 bases and J by 4 bases, with 7 bases left in between. This CDR3 is built from 13 residues. CDR3 sequence (DNA): TGCGCCAGCAGTGAGTCAGGTGGATACGAGCAGTACTTC. Translated: CASSESGGYEQYF.

V and J are TRBV28 and TRBJ2-1; 12 bases line up with TRBD2. Germline values: CDR1 MDHEN, CDR2 SYDVKM. After removal of 5 bases from V and 7 bases from J, the junction contained 3 bases not matched to a gene. The CDR3 has 14 residues. CDR3 loop: CASSGLAGRNEQFF. The CDR3 DNA sequence: TGTGCCAGCAGTGGACTAGCGGGAAGAAATGAGCAGTTCTTC.

This sequence joins TRBV10-3 and TRBJ2-3; 16 nucleotides match TRBD2. The CDR3 extends over 17 amino acids. Germline-derived CDR1 and CDR2 are ENHRY and SYGVKD. V was pared by 5 bases and J by 4 bases, with 6 bases of the junction left unmatched. CDR3 sequence reads: CAISTGLAGGPADTQYF. CDR3 in DNA: TGTGCCATCAGTACGGGACTAGCGGGAGGGCCCGCAGATACGCAGTATTTT.

V is TRBV27 and J is TRBJ2-7, with 7 bases that match TRBD1. V shed 5 bases and J 0 bases; nucleotides not matched to a gene: 13. This CDR3 comprises 17 residues. The germline gives CDR1 MNHEY, CDR2 SMNVEV (reference sequence). The CDR3 DNA sequence: TGTGCCAGCAGTCCCCAGAAGGGGGCTTCCAGCTCCTACGAGCAGTACTTC. Its protein is CASSPQKGASSSYEQYF.

The V and J genes are TRBV11-2 and TRBJ2-5, with TRBD1 identical over 7 bases. The junction had 5 bases not matched to a gene; V was cut back by 0 bases and J by 4 bases. CDR1 SGHAT and CDR2 FQNNGV come from the germline V gene. This CDR3 is 15 amino acids long. CDR3 DNA sequence: TGTGCCAGCAGCTTAGATGGTGACAGGGCAGAGACCCAGTACTTC. Its translation is CASSLDGDRAETQYF.

The chain links TRBV7-9 to TRBJ2-1; TRBD1 aligns across 8 bases. Unmatched junction bases numbered 7, after V lost 4 bases and J lost 2 bases. Germline V lookup: CDR1 SEHNR, CDR2 FQNEAQ (reference sequence). The CDR3 covers 16 residues. Here the CDR3 reads CASSSLTGDPYNEQFF. As DNA, the CDR3 is TGTGCCAGCAGCTCCCTGACAGGGGATCCCTACAATGAGCAGTTCTTC.

The chain carries TRBV2 and TRBJ2-1; 9 positions agree with TRBD2. Unmatched junction bases numbered 5, after V lost 5 bases and J lost 12 bases. The CDR3 is made up of 12 amino acids. The germline CDR1 and CDR2 sequences are SNHLY and FYNNEI. The DNA of the CDR3 is TGTGCCAGCAGTTTAGCGGGGGCTGGGCAGTTCTTC. It translates to CASSLAGAGQFF.

V is TRBV28 and J is TRBJ1-5; 12 nucleotides align to TRBD1. J gave up 6 bases and V 6 bases, and 9 bases lay outside the gene matches. The germline V gene has CDR1 MDHEN and CDR2 SYDVKM. This CDR3 has 16 amino acids. Here the CDR3 DNA reads TGTGCCAGCAGGATCCCGGGACAGGGGGCTTCTCAGCCCCAGCATTTT. Translation gives CASRIPGQGASQPQHF.

The chain couples TRBV6-5 to TRBJ1-4, with a tentative D call TRBD1 (6 bases). CDR3 length: 15 residues. CDR1 and CDR2 from the germline V gene are MNHEY and SVGAGI. V lost 1 base, J lost 7 bases, and 13 bases lay in between. CDR3 in DNA: TGTGCCAGCAGTTACTACTTTGGGACATTTGAAAAACTGTTTTTT. Residues: CASSYYFGTFEKLFF.

This sequence joins TRBV9 and TRBJ2-1; D not resolved. The length of the CDR3 is 11 residues. With 2 bases removed from V and 5 bases from J, the gap between germline ends came to 2 bases. Germline CDR1 and CDR2: SGDLS and YYNGEE. In DNA, the CDR3 is TGTGCCAGCAGCGTCAACAATGAGCAGTTCTTC. Translated, it gives CASSVNNEQFF.